Below, 10 T cell receptor beta chains from the same sample are listed, as sequenced in a study of T-cell reconstitution after alpha-beta-depleted transplantation in children. Antigens for these TCRs are unknown. Library preparation (for TCRbeta) was performed with unique molecular identifiers. One entry per CDR3 protein, called by TCRdb with MiXCR from the PCR reads. The profile covers 250,000 to 300,000 distinct CDR3 sequences, with less than 9.5% appearing a single time and approximately 9.6% taken by the ten largest. Study observations and caveats: Diversity and T-cell counts at one year after transplant derived mostly from new T cells.

The material sequenced was peripheral blood, taken 360 days after TCRalphabeta/CD19-depleted stem cell transplant. The receptors here all came from a female patient aged 2 to 10 who had a stem cell transplant for Fanconi anemia, so the T cells may come from the graft donor.

This clonotype was seen repeatedly, ten times or more. The chain combines TRBV29-1 with TRBJ1-1; a weak D match, TRBD1 (6 bases). Trimming left V 2 bases short and J 11 bases short, with 18 bases between. Germline assignment: CDR1 SQVTM and CDR2 ANQGSEA. This CDR3 is 13 amino acids long. In DNA, the CDR3 is TGCAGCGTTGAAAGTGAGATGGGGGCCAGGGCTTTCTTT. Its translation is CSVESEMGARAFF.

This clonotype was found many times. For the CDR3, the DNA is TGTGCCAGCAGTTTTTGGGGGGGCTCGGCTTTCTTT. Amino acids: CASSFWGGSAFF. This chain connects TRBV12-3 or TRBV12-4 to TRBJ1-1; D perhaps matches TRBD1 (6 bases). The CDR3 extends over 12 amino acids. Deletions cut 3 bases from V and 11 bases from J, with 13 bases between.

This chain uses TRBV19 with TRBJ2-1, with 9 bases aligning to TRBD2. The CDR3 is 14 residues long. CDR1 is LNHDA and CDR2 is SQIVND in the germline V gene (reference sequence). With V trimmed by 8 bases and J by 2 bases, 4 bases remained unmatched. CDR3 sequence (DNA): TGTGCCAGTTTGGGCGGGGGGGCCTACAATGAGCAGTTCTTC. The encoded protein is CASLGGGAYNEQFF.

The V and J genes are TRBV6-5 and TRBJ2-7, with 9 bases aligning to TRBD1. CDR3 length: 16 residues. Germline V CDR1 and CDR2: MNHEY, SVGAGI. J lost 3 bases, V lost 4 bases, and 10 bases had no gene match. CDR3 in amino acids: CASSFTGGEGSYEQYF. The CDR3 nucleotides are TGTGCCAGCAGTTTCACAGGGGGCGAAGGGAGCTACGAGCAGTACTTC.

The V and J genes are TRBV18 and TRBJ2-4; a weak D match, TRBD1 (5 bases). Deletions cut 0 bases from V and 2 bases from J, with 29 bases between. The germline V gene encodes CDR1 KGHSH and CDR2 LQKENI. The CDR3 totals 22 residues. CDR3 sequence: CASSPPQLSARSGLGPKNIQYF. The DNA for the CDR3 is TGTGCCAGCTCACCACCACAGCTGAGCGCAAGATCTGGTTTGGGGCCCAAAAACATTCAGTACTTC.

V usage is TRBV6-5 and J usage is TRBJ2-2; D might be TRBD1 or TRBD2, each matching 6 bases. Per germline, CDR1 MNHEY and CDR2 SVGAGI. CDR3 length: 12 amino acids. V dropped 6 bases and J dropped 7 bases, with 9 bases sitting between them. The CDR3 protein is CASSRGGGELFF. The CDR3 region has the DNA TGTGCCAGCAGCAGGGGAGGCGGGGAGCTGTTTTTT.

This clonotype was found many times. Here the CDR3 DNA reads TGCGCCAGCATTCCGGGACAGGGGTCGGGGGAGCTGTTTTTT. It codes for CASIPGQGSGELFF. The chain has TRBV10-2 and TRBJ2-2, with 10 bases fitting TRBD1. CDR3 length: 14 amino acids. Germline V gene lookup returns CDR1 WSHSY and CDR2 SAAADI. V was clipped by 7 bases and J by 8 bases; unmatched bases: 7.

This clonotype has ten or more counts. The chain employs TRBV4-1 and TRBJ2-2, with 8 bases aligning to TRBD1. Trimming cost V 5 bases and J 1 base; bases outside gene matches: 3. The CDR3 contains 15 residues. The germline V gene encodes CDR1 MGHRA and CDR2 YSYEKL. The CDR3: CASSYGQGNTGELFF. The CDR3 nucleotides are TGCGCCAGCAGCTATGGACAGGGGAACACCGGGGAGCTGTTTTTT.

Many counts were recorded for this clonotype. V and J are TRBV6-2 or TRBV6-3 and TRBJ2-7; 7 nucleotides match TRBD2. J gave up 0 bases and V 7 bases, and 9 bases lay outside the gene matches. The CDR3 has 15 amino acids. Germline lookup yields CDR1 MNHEY and CDR2 SVGEGT. The CDR3 DNA reads as TGTGCCAGCATTGGAGGCGGGAGAGGCTCCTACGAGCAGTACTTC. As protein: CASIGGGRGSYEQYF.

The DNA of the CDR3 is TGCAGTGCTAGAGATTTGCAGGGGGATCAAGAGACCCAGTACTTC. As protein: CSARDLQGDQETQYF. V gene TRBV20-1 combines with J gene TRBJ2-5; 7 bases fit TRBD1. Germline CDR1 reads DFQATT; CDR2 reads SNEGSKA (reference sequence). This CDR3 comprises 15 residues. V was pared by 0 bases and J by 2 bases, with 6 bases of the junction left unmatched.